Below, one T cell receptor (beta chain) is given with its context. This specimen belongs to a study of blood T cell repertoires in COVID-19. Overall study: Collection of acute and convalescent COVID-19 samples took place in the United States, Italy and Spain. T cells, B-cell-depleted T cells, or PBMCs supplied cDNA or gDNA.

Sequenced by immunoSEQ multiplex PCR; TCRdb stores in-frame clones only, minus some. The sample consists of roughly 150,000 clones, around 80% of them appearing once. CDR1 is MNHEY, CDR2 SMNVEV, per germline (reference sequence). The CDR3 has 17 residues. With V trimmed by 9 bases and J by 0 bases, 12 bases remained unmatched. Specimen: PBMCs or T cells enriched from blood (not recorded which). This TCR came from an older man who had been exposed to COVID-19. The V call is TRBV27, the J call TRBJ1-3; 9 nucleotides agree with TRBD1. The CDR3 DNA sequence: TGTGCCAGGGGGGAAATAGGACAGGGGATCTCTGGAAACACCATATATTTT. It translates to CARGEIGQGISGNTIYF.